Listed here are 13 T cell receptor beta chains from one sample, sequenced in a study of cytomegalovirus exposure and HLA in healthy donors listed by TCRdb under 2017. To prepare the library, the immunoSEQ multiplex PCR assay was applied. For the multiplex PCR, a mixture combining 60 forward primers for TCR Vbeta segments and 13 reverse primers for TCR Jbeta segments was used. TCRdb limited this immuneACCESS table to in-frame rearrangements with V and J called. A share of clones is missing; checked studies link under half to unresolved V genes, and the rest is unexplained. This sample comprises about 130,000 clones, approximately 61% of them detected only once. Approximately 1.6% of the sample goes to the ten largest clones. Source material: PBMCs. Source of these receptors: a human donor in good health.

This clone was observed a few times. The chain links TRBV18 to TRBJ2-7; TRBD2 matches 14 bases. Germline values: CDR1 KGHSH, CDR2 LQKENI. CDR3 size: 16 residues. V shed 6 bases, J shed 0 bases, and the junction held 4 bases outside the gene matches. This CDR3 is CASSGTSGSYSYEQYF. Written as DNA, the CDR3 is TGTGCCAGCTCCGGGACTAGCGGGAGCTACTCCTACGAGCAGTACTTC.

The chain carries TRBV5-5 and TRBJ2-7, with 9 bases aligning to TRBD1. This CDR3 has 16 residues. The V and J ends lost 0 bases and 1 base, in that order; junction bases with no gene match: 5. CDR1 SGHKS and CDR2 YYEKEE come from the germline V gene (reference sequence). CDR3 sequence: CASSLAADRGSYEQYF. As DNA, the CDR3 is TGTGCCAGCAGCTTGGCCGCGGACAGGGGTTCCTACGAGCAGTACTTC.

V gene TRBV6-5 combines with J gene TRBJ1-1; possible D gene TRBD1, 5 bases. The V end lost 7 bases, the J end lost 1 base, and 16 bases lay between the germline ends. Germline lookup yields CDR1 MNHEY and CDR2 SVGAGI. The CDR3 contains 15 residues. The chain's CDR3 is CASKDPRVGNTEAFF. CDR3 DNA sequence: TGTGCCAGCAAGGATCCCAGGGTTGGGAACACTGAAGCTTTCTTT.

The chain employs TRBV5-1 and TRBJ2-1, with D maybe TRBD2 (6 bases). The germline CDR1 and CDR2 sequences are SGHRS and YFSETQ. The CDR3 totals 15 residues. V was cut by 0 bases and J by 4 bases, with 11 bases left in between. As DNA, the CDR3 is TGCGCCAGCAGCTTGGCCGGAGGGTTTTACAATGAGCAGTTCTTC. Residues: CASSLAGGFYNEQFF.

This clone was seen just once. The chain employs TRBV7-8 and TRBJ1-1, with 11 bases fitting TRBD1. The CDR3 contains 17 residues. Trimming cost V 5 bases and J 3 bases; bases outside gene matches: 11. In germline, CDR1 is SGHVS, CDR2 FQNEAQ. Here the CDR3 reads CASSPRGQGARDTEAFF. The CDR3 DNA sequence: TGTGCCAGCAGCCCCCGCGGACAGGGGGCCCGGGACACTGAAGCTTTCTTT.

This chain uses TRBV6-5 with TRBJ2-4; D possibly corresponds to TRBD2 (6 bases). Between the trimmed V and J ends, which lost 0 bases and 3 bases, there was a span of 9 bases. Germline values: CDR1 MNHEY, CDR2 SVGAGI. This CDR3 spans 15 amino acids. In nucleotides, the CDR3 is TGTGCCAGCAGTTACTCGGGACTCGGCAAAAACATTCAGTACTTC. It codes for CASSYSGLGKNIQYF.

Only a few counts were recorded for this clone. The chain employs TRBV10-3 and TRBJ2-2, with 7 positions matching TRBD2. V trimming: 2 bases; J trimming: 5 bases; junction bases outside the gene matches: 5. CDR3 size: 15 residues. Germline lookup yields CDR1 ENHRY and CDR2 SYGVKD. DNA of the CDR3: TGTGCCATCAGTGAGCCGCCGCGGGAGACCGGGGAGCTGTTTTTT. Translation: CAISEPPRETGELFF.

This clone occurred a few times. The CDR3 region is CAISVSASGTQYF. The CDR3 DNA is TGTGCCATCAGTGTTTCAGCCTCAGGGACCCAGTACTTC. V usage is TRBV10-3 and J usage is TRBJ2-5; no definite D call. This CDR3 spans 13 amino acids. Germline assignment: CDR1 ENHRY and CDR2 SYGVKD. The V gene lost 4 bases and the J gene lost 7 bases, with 13 bases spanning the gap.

The gene calls are TRBV25-1 and TRBJ2-5, with D possibly matching TRBD2 (5 bases). The CDR3 has 14 amino acids. Germline lookup yields CDR1 MGHDK and CDR2 SYGVNS. V was pared by 6 bases and J by 3 bases, with 14 bases between. The chain's CDR3 is CASSPGVGKETQYF. CDR3 nucleotide sequence: TGTGCCAGCAGCCCCGGGGTCGGCAAAGAGACCCAGTACTTC.

This clone was picked up a small number of times. V and J are TRBV29-1 and TRBJ2-1, with 13 positions matching TRBD2. CDR1 is SQVTM and CDR2 is ANQGSEA in the germline V gene. The length of the CDR3 is 13 residues. After removal of 5 bases from V and 9 bases from J, the junction contained 4 bases not matched to a gene. The DNA for the CDR3 is TGCAGCGTTACTAGCGGGAGGGGTGGTGAGCAGTTCTTC. This encodes CSVTSGRGGEQFF.

The chain has TRBV7-9 and TRBJ2-7; 8 bases align to TRBD1. This CDR3 contains 14 residues. Per the germline V gene, CDR1 is SEHNR and CDR2 is FQNEAQ (reference sequence). Trimming at V came to 5 bases and at J to 2 bases, leaving 5 bases not matched to a gene. The CDR3 loop reads CASSPGDRPYEQYF. The CDR3 DNA is TGTGCCAGCAGCCCCGGGGACAGGCCCTACGAGCAGTACTTC.

J is TRBJ2-3 and V is TRBV13; 8 bases map to TRBD2. This CDR3 has 15 residues. Germline CDR1 and CDR2: PRHDT and FYEKMQ (reference sequence). With 0 bases clipped from V and 3 bases from J, the junction kept 2 bases outside the gene matches. The DNA of the CDR3 is TGTGCCAGCAGCTTAGGGGGACTAGTGACAGATACGCAGTATTTT. Encoded protein: CASSLGGLVTDTQYF. Full variable domain (outside the CDR3, taken from reference TRBV13 and TRBJ2-3): AAGVIQSPRHLIKEKRETATLKCYPIPRHDTVYWYQQGPGQDPQFLISFYEKMQSDKGSIPDRFSAQQFSDYHSELNMSSLELGDSALYFCASSLGGLVTDTQYFGPGTRLTVL.

This clone has just a few counts. This sequence joins TRBV19 and TRBJ2-1, with D hard to call. Germline-derived CDR1 and CDR2 are LNHDA and SQIVND (reference sequence). This CDR3 is built from 11 residues. V was shortened by 3 bases and J by 9 bases, with 6 bases between the two germline ends. This CDR3 is CASSMGLEQFF. The CDR3, as DNA: TGTGCCAGTAGTATGGGCCTTGAGCAGTTCTTC.